Below, 25 T cell receptor beta chains from the same sample are listed, as sequenced in a study of breast tumors, draining lymph nodes, adjacent tissues. TCRdb recomputed calls from the multiplex PCR reads with MiXCR, one row per CDR3 protein. The sample consists of roughly 220,000 distinct CDR3 sequences, 30% to 35% of them appearing once. The lymph nodes were axillary draining lymph nodes from breast cancer patients. The sequencing sample was made of axillary lymph node tissue. Every receptor here comes from a female donor with breast cancer. Some clones in this sample may be carry-over from other donors' samples.

V is TRBV5-1 and J is TRBJ1-2; 9 bases are shared with TRBD1. The CDR3 extends over 14 amino acids. V lost 4 bases to trimming and J lost 5 bases; unmatched junction nucleotides: 6. Germline loops: CDR1 SGHRS, CDR2 YFSETQ. The chain's CDR3 is CASSMGTGNYGYTF. The DNA of the CDR3 is TGCGCCAGCAGCATGGGGACAGGGAATTATGGCTACACCTTC.

V usage is TRBV10-1 and J usage is TRBJ2-1, with TRBD2 matching over 9 bases. The germline V gene encodes CDR1 WNHNN and CDR2 SYGVQD (reference sequence). With V trimmed by 4 bases and J by 5 bases, 24 bases remained unmatched. The CDR3 has 21 residues. The chain's CDR3 is CASSGSWIGGSGSLIHNEQFF. The DNA for the CDR3 is TGCGCCAGCAGTGGAAGTTGGATTGGTGGTAGCGGGAGCCTTATACACAATGAGCAGTTCTTC.

This rearrangement joins TRBV9 to TRBJ2-7, with 8 bases identical to TRBD2. Germline V gene lookup returns CDR1 SGDLS and CDR2 YYNGEE. V shed 0 bases and J 0 bases; nucleotides not matched to a gene: 8. CDR3 length equals 17 residues. CDR3 nucleotides: TGTGCCAGCAGCGTAGCGGGGGGGCCAGCGAGCTCCTACGAGCAGTACTTC. Amino acids: CASSVAGGPASSYEQYF.

There are many counts of this clonotype. V usage is TRBV18 and J usage is TRBJ2-1; 9 bases are a match to TRBD2. V trimming: 1 base; J trimming: 9 bases; junction bases outside the gene matches: 1. CDR3 length: 13 amino acids. Germline loops: CDR1 KGHSH, CDR2 LQKENI. CDR3 sequence: CASSPLAGVEQFF. The CDR3 DNA reads as TGTGCCAGCTCACCACTAGCGGGAGTTGAGCAGTTCTTC.

This clonotype was found many times. The chain combines TRBV6-1 with TRBJ1-3; 8 nucleotides align to TRBD1. Germline values: CDR1 MNHNS, CDR2 SASEGT. This CDR3 has 13 residues. With V trimmed by 10 bases and J by 2 bases, 4 bases remained unmatched. The CDR3 bases are TGTGCCACCCCGGACAGGGCTGGAAACACCATATATTTT. Translation gives CATPDRAGNTIYF.

The chain carries TRBV9 and TRBJ1-2; no reliable D call. This CDR3 region has 12 residues. With 9 bases removed from V and 9 bases from J, the gap between germline ends came to 18 bases. Germline loops: CDR1 SGDLS, CDR2 YYNGEE. CDR3 in DNA: TGTGCCAACAGTGCTTCGGGTACGCGCTACACCTTC. This sequence encodes CANSASGTRYTF.

The chain employs TRBV5-1 and TRBJ2-3, with TRBD2 matching 8 bases. The CDR3 contains 16 residues. Germline CDR1 and CDR2: SGHRS and YFSETQ. The V segment lost 0 bases and the J segment 0 bases; nucleotides outside the gene matches: 3. This chain's CDR3 is CASSLVASGSTDTQYF. The CDR3 coding sequence is TGCGCCAGCAGCTTGGTGGCTAGCGGGAGCACAGATACGCAGTATTTT.

This clonotype was detected many times. The V call is TRBV7-9, the J call TRBJ2-5; no firm D call. The germline V gene has CDR1 SEHNR and CDR2 FQNEAQ (reference sequence). Trimming left V 1 base short and J 7 bases short, with 10 bases between. The CDR3 has 13 residues. The CDR3 is CASSLGPLGTQYF. The CDR3 DNA reads TGTGCCAGCAGCTTAGGTCCTTTAGGGACCCAGTACTTC.

This clonotype was counted at least ten times. This chain joins TRBV20-1 and TRBJ2-4; D may be TRBD2 (7 bases). There are 12 residues in the CDR3. V was trimmed by 5 bases and J by 8 bases, leaving 13 bases between them. The V gene's germline CDR1 is DFQATT and CDR2 SNEGSKA (reference sequence). DNA of the CDR3: TGCAGTGCTCGGGGGGCCGGGGACATTCAGTACTTC. It encodes CSARGAGDIQYF.

This clonotype was seen repeatedly, ten times or more. The V call is TRBV11-3, the J call TRBJ2-1; 7 nucleotides match TRBD2. CDR1 is SGHNT, CDR2 YENEEA, per germline. The CDR3 runs 17 residues. Trimming removed 0 bases from V and 5 bases from J; junction bases left unmatched: 10. CDR3 DNA: TGTGCCAGCAGCTTAGATAGGCTAGCGGAGAATGACAATGAGCAGTTCTTC. It encodes CASSLDRLAENDNEQFF.

This clonotype occurred many times. The V call is TRBV5-1, the J call TRBJ1-6; 8 bases are a match to TRBD1. Germline-derived CDR1 and CDR2 are SGHRS and YFSETQ. The CDR3 extends over 13 amino acids. J was trimmed by 15 bases and V by 5 bases; bases with no gene match: 10. The CDR3 nucleotides are TGCGCCAGCAGTTTAGGACAGGGATTGCACCTCCACTTT. It codes for CASSLGQGLHLHF.

As concerns this clonotype: A read error may be the cause here, since a much bigger clone is one base away. J is TRBJ2-1 and V is TRBV7-2, with 10 bases aligning to TRBD1. Germline CDR1 is SGHTA and CDR2 is FQGNSA. This CDR3 comprises 21 residues. With V trimmed by 5 bases and J by 7 bases, 26 bases remained unmatched. The CDR3 reads CASSAAGTGEVVARFINEQFF. The CDR3 region has the DNA TGTGCCAGCAGCGCTGCCGGGACAGGGGAGGTGGTAGCGCGGTTCATTAATGAGCAGTTCTTC.

The chain couples TRBV9 to TRBJ2-2; 8 bases map to TRBD1. Germline loops: CDR1 SGDLS, CDR2 YYNGEE. This CDR3 is 14 amino acids long. The trim removed 0 bases at V and 5 bases at J, leaving 0 bases unmatched. The CDR3 region is CASSVGTGTGELFF. The DNA for the CDR3 is TGTGCCAGCAGCGTAGGGACAGGGACCGGGGAGCTGTTTTTT.

This clonotype was counted ten times or more. The V gene is TRBV6-5, the J gene TRBJ1-3; D unclear. V lost 5 bases to trimming and J lost 0 bases, with 11 bases between them. CDR1 MNHEY and CDR2 SVGAGI come from the germline V gene. The CDR3 totals 15 residues. The CDR3 is CASSPDGNSGNTIYF. CDR3 DNA: TGTGCCAGCAGTCCGGACGGAAACTCTGGAAACACCATATATTTT.

This clonotype came up many times. Written as DNA, the CDR3 is TGCAGTGCTAGAAACTTACAGGGGGTCTATGGCTACACCTTC. Its translation: CSARNLQGVYGYTF. V is TRBV20-1 and J is TRBJ1-2; 8 bases line up with TRBD1. The junction had 6 bases not matched to a gene; V was cut back by 2 bases and J by 4 bases. Germline V gene sequence: CDR1 DFQATT, CDR2 SNEGSKA (reference sequence). This CDR3 has 14 residues.

This clonotype was seen ten or more times. The rearrangement joins TRBV5-5 to TRBJ2-1; D is undetermined. Between the trimmed V and J ends, which lost 4 bases and 6 bases, there was a span of 14 bases. CDR1 and CDR2 (germline): SGHKS, YYEKEE (reference sequence). The CDR3 is made up of 14 amino acids. The CDR3 DNA reads as TGTGCCAGCAGCCAACTCGGCCGTACCAATGAGCAGTTCTTC. Protein product: CASSQLGRTNEQFF.

This clonotype occurred many times. A read error may produce the germline difference seen at one junction end. This sequence joins TRBV7-7 and TRBJ2-3, with TRBD2 matching over 10 bases. The CDR3 length is 17 residues. Germline lookup yields CDR1 SSHAT and CDR2 FNYEAQ (reference sequence). In DNA, the CDR3 is TGTGCTAGCAGCCCTACTCCCGGGACTAGCGGCACAGATACGCAGTATTTT. This translates into CASSPTPGTSGTDTQYF.

This clonotype has a handful of counts. V and J are TRBV7-2 and TRBJ1-1, with a weak D call TRBD1 (6 bases). Trimming cost V 1 base and J 5 bases, with 11 bases left between them. This CDR3 spans 14 amino acids. Germline assignment: CDR1 SGHTA and CDR2 FQGNSA. CDR3 loop: CASSLVRGPTEAFF. CDR3 in DNA: TGTGCCAGCAGCTTAGTTCGGGGGCCTACTGAAGCTTTCTTT.

This clonotype was observed a handful of times. The chain uses TRBV7-9 and TRBJ1-1, with 10 bases identical to TRBD1. Germline assignment: CDR1 SEHNR and CDR2 FQNEAQ (reference sequence). The V and J ends lost 5 bases and 3 bases, in that order; junction bases with no gene match: 6. There are 15 residues in the CDR3. This CDR3 is CASSPRQGADTEAFF. CDR3 coding DNA: TGTGCCAGCAGCCCGAGACAGGGGGCGGACACTGAAGCTTTCTTT.

Only a few counts were recorded for this clonotype. This sequence joins TRBV19 and TRBJ1-1; possible D gene TRBD1, 5 bases. This CDR3 has 13 amino acids. V lost 3 bases to trimming and J lost 3 bases, with 8 bases between them. Germline V gene data show CDR1 as LNHDA and CDR2 as SQIVND (reference sequence). CDR3 coding DNA: TGTGCCAGTAGTATCGACAGCTACACTGAAGCTTTCTTT. Translating gives CASSIDSYTEAFF.

At least ten counts were recorded for this clonotype. The V and J genes are TRBV9 and TRBJ2-3, with 7 bases lining up with TRBD2. V lost 0 bases and J lost 4; bases outside the gene matches: 5. In germline, CDR1 is SGDLS, CDR2 YYNGEE. This CDR3 region has 15 residues. Here the CDR3 DNA reads TGTGCCAGCAGCGTAGTGGGGGGGATTTCAGATACGCAGTATTTT. Its translation: CASSVVGGISDTQYF.

In its sample, this clonotype was seen many times. The V gene is TRBV2, the J gene TRBJ2-7; the D gene could be TRBD1 or TRBD2 (5 bases each). This CDR3 is built from 13 residues. Germline CDR1 reads SNHLY; CDR2 reads FYNNEI. With 6 bases removed from V and 5 bases from J, the gap between germline ends came to 14 bases. CDR3 sequence: CASRAGRFNEQYF. The CDR3 nucleotides are TGTGCCAGCAGGGCAGGGAGATTTAACGAGCAGTACTTC.

Concerning this clonotype: A read error may explain this, as a much larger clone is one base away. V is TRBV24-1 and J is TRBJ1-1; perhaps TRBD1 as D (6 bases). Trimming stripped 5 bases from V and 4 bases from J, with 10 bases between. Per germline, CDR1 KGHDR and CDR2 SFDVKD. This CDR3 has 13 residues. CDR3 protein: CATSAGGGTEAFF. CDR3 bases: TGTGCCACCAGTGCGGGGGGCGGCACTGAAGCTTTCTTT.

This clonotype was recorded at least ten times. The chain combines TRBV7-3 with TRBJ2-3, with D possibly being TRBD1 or TRBD2 (5 bases each). This CDR3 has 15 residues. The germline CDR1 and CDR2 sequences are SGHTA and FQGTGA. Trimming removed 5 bases at V and 0 bases at J, with 12 bases between. CDR3 in DNA: TGTGCCAGCAGCCATCGGGGCGTGAGCACAGATACGCAGTATTTT. Encoded protein: CASSHRGVSTDTQYF.

The chain couples TRBV7-2 to TRBJ2-5; 9 nucleotides align to TRBD1. The ends lost 5 bases at V and 4 bases at J; junction bases unmatched: 17. CDR1 is SGHTA and CDR2 is FQGNSA in the germline V gene. The CDR3 is 18 residues long. Written as DNA, the CDR3 is TGTGCCAGCAGCACTGGACAGGGGATCGTGGGCACTGCAGAGACCCAGTACTTC. The encoded protein is CASSTGQGIVGTAETQYF.